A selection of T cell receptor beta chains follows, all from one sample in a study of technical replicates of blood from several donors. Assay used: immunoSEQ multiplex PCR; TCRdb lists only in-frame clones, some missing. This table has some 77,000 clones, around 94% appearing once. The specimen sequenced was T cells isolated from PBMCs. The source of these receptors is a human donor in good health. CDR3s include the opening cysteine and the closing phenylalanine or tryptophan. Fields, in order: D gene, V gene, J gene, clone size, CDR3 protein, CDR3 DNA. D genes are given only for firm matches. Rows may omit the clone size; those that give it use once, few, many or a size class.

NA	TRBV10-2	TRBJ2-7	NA	CASSAPSYEQYF	TGCGCCAGCAGTGCCCCTTCCTACGAGCAGTACTTC
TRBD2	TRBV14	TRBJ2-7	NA	CASSQVLLAGFWGYEQYF	TGTGCCAGCAGCCAAGTTTTACTAGCGGGGTTCTGGGGTTACGAGCAGTACTTC
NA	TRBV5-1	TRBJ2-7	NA	CASSLTGSYEQYF	TGCGCCAGCAGCTTGACAGGGTCCTACGAGCAGTACTTC
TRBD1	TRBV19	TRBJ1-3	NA	CASRLQGGGNTIYF	TGTGCCAGCCGATTACAGGGGGGAGGAAACACCATATATTTT
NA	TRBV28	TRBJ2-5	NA	CASSLTGTWETQYF	TGTGCCAGCAGTTTAACAGGGACCTGGGAGACCCAGTACTTC
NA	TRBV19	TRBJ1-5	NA	CASRSGLVSNQPQHF	TGTGCCAGTAGGTCTGGACTGGTTAGCAATCAGCCCCAGCATTTT
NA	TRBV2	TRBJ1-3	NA	CASSGRGGSGNTIYF	TGTGCCAGCAGTGGAAGGGGGGGGTCTGGAAACACCATATATTTT
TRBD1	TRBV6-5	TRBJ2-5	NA	CASSLGTGLSEYF	TGTGCCAGCAGCCTCGGGACAGGTCTCTCCGAGTACTTC
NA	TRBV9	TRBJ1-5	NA	CASSVESGWNQPQHF	TGTGCCAGCAGCGTAGAGTCGGGGTGGAATCAGCCCCAGCATTTT
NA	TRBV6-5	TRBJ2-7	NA	CASSYSGPDSSYEQYF	TGTGCCAGCAGTTACTCGGGCCCTGATAGCTCCTACGAGCAGTACTTC
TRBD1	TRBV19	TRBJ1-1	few	CASSIAGGTGGTFF	TGTGCCAGTAGTATAGCTGGTGGGACAGGGGGAACTTTCTTT
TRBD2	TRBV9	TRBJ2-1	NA	CASSVAERENNEQFF	TGTGCCAGCAGCGTAGCAGAGCGGGAGAACAATGAGCAGTTCTTC
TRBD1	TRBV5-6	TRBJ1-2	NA	CASSPGTGSLFGYTF	TGTGCCAGCAGCCCCGGGACAGGGTCCCTCTTTGGCTACACCTTC
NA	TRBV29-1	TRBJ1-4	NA	CSVRGGANEKLFF	TGCAGCGTAAGGGGGGGAGCTAATGAAAAACTGTTTTTT
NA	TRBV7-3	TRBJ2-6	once	CATRTGRSGANVLTF	TGTGCCACTCGGACTGGGAGGTCTGGGGCCAACGTCCTGACTTTC
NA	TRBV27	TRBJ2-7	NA	CASSHLVGSYEQYF	TGTGCCAGCAGCCATCTAGTTGGCTCCTACGAGCAGTACTTC
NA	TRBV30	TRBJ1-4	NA	CAWSSGANEKLFF	TGTGCCTGGAGTTCAGGGGCCAATGAAAAACTGTTTTTT
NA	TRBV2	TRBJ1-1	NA	CASRTGNTEAFF	TGTGCCAGCAGGACAGGGAACACTGAAGCTTTCTTT
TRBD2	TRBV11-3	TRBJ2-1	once	CASSRPLGTSGTSTYNEQFF	TGTGCCAGCAGCCGACCCTTAGGGACTAGCGGGACCAGTACCTACAATGAGCAGTTCTTC
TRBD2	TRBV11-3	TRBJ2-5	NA	CASSGGPVTSGSETQYF	TGTGCCAGCAGCGGGGGGCCCGTGACTAGCGGGAGTGAGACCCAGTACTTC
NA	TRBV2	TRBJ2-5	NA	CASSEQGQETQYF	TGTGCCAGCAGTGAACAGGGTCAAGAGACCCAGTACTTC
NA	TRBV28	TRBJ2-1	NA	CASSDRSAAYNEQFF	TGTGCCAGCAGCGACAGGTCTGCTGCCTACAATGAGCAGTTCTTC
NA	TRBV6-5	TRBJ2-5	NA	CASSYVRGAETQYF	TGTGCCAGCAGTTACGTCAGGGGAGCAGAGACCCAGTACTTC
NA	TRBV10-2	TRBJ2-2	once	CASTGNTGELFF	TGCGCCAGCACCGGGAACACCGGGGAGCTGTTTTTT
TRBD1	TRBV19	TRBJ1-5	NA	CASSFGTDGRQPQHF	TGTGCCAGTAGTTTCGGGACAGATGGGCGACAGCCCCAGCATTTT
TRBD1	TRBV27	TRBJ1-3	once	CASGQGINTIYF	TGTGCCAGCGGACAGGGGATAAACACCATATATTTT
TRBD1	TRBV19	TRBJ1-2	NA	CASLGTDPGYTF	TGTGCCAGCCTGGGGACAGACCCAGGCTACACCTTC
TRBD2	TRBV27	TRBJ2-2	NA	CASSFPGGSFASGELFF	TGTGCCAGCAGTTTCCCCGGGGGGAGCTTCGCCAGCGGGGAGCTGTTTTTT
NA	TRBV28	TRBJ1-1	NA	CASRPLGAGNTEAFF	TGTGCCAGCAGACCCTTGGGGGCAGGTAACACTGAAGCTTTCTTT
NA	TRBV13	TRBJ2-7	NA	CASSFWASVGSEQYF	TGTGCCAGCAGCTTTTGGGCTAGCGTAGGGAGCGAGCAGTACTTC
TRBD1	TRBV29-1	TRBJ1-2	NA	CSVGQGGYGYTF	TGCAGCGTAGGTCAGGGGGGATATGGCTACACCTTC
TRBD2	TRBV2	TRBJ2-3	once	CASKGLEPLLLLADTQYF	TGTGCCAGCAAGGGACTAGAACCGTTACTCCTGCTCGCAGATACGCAGTATTTT
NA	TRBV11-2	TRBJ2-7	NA	CASSFTQVFPTYEQYF	TGTGCCAGCAGCTTTACACAGGTATTCCCGACCTACGAGCAGTACTTC
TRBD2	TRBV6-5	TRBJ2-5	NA	CASSSYSGGQETQYF	TGTGCCAGCAGTTCCTATAGCGGGGGCCAAGAGACCCAGTACTTC
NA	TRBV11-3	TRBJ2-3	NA	CASSFRDPDTQYF	TGTGCCAGCAGCTTCCGGGATCCAGATACGCAGTATTTT
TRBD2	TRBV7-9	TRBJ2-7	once	CASSLVKREFNEQYF	TGTGCCAGCAGCTTAGTTAAGCGGGAGTTCAACGAGCAGTACTTC
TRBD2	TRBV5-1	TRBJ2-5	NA	CASSLDPSGRGETQYF	TGCGCCAGCAGCTTGGACCCTAGCGGGAGGGGAGAGACCCAGTACTTC
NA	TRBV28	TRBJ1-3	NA	CASSFPPANTIYF	TGTGCCAGCAGTTTTCCCCCCGCGAACACCATATATTTT
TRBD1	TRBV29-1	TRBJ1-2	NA	CSVGQGVANYGYTF	TGCAGCGTTGGGCAGGGGGTAGCTAACTATGGCTACACCTTC
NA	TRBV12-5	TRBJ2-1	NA	CASAWTANNEQFF	TGTGCTAGTGCTTGGACAGCTAACAATGAGCAGTTCTTC
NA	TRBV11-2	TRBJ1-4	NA	CASSLVSTGNEKLFF	TGTGCCAGCAGCTTAGTATCAACAGGGAATGAAAAACTGTTTTTT
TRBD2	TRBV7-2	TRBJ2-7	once	CASSHGLAGYEQYF	TGTGCCAGCAGCCATGGACTAGCGGGATACGAGCAGTACTTC
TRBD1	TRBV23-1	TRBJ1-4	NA	CASSHRRQGDIDEKLFF	TGCGCCAGCAGTCACAGACGACAGGGAGATATCGATGAAAAACTGTTTTTT
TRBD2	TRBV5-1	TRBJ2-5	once	CASSGLAGGYETQYF	TGCGCCAGCAGCGGACTAGCGGGAGGGTATGAGACCCAGTACTTC
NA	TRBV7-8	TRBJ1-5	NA	CASSQGEDPQHF	TGTGCCAGCAGCCAAGGGGAGGATCCCCAGCATTTT
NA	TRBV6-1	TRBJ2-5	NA	CASSEASVGTQYF	TGTGCCAGCAGTGAAGCTAGCGTGGGGACCCAGTACTTC
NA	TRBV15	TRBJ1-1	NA	CATSRDRGNAEAFF	TGTGCCACCAGCAGAGATAGGGGAAACGCTGAAGCTTTCTTT
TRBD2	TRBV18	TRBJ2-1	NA	CASSPPAGGRDNEQFF	TGTGCCAGCTCACCACCGGCCGGCGGGAGGGACAATGAGCAGTTCTTC
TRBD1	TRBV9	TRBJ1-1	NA	CASSMTGSNTEAFF	TGTGCCAGCTCCATGACAGGGTCGAACACTGAAGCTTTCTTT
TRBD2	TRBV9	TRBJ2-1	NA	CASSASGGYNEQFF	TGTGCCAGCAGCGCGAGCGGGGGGTACAATGAGCAGTTCTTC
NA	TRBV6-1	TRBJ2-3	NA	CASSEVLYTDTQYF	TGTGCCAGCAGTGAAGTATTGTACACAGATACGCAGTATTTT
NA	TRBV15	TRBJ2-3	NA	CATSRFWTDKVLDF	TGTGCCACCAGCAGGTTCTGGACAGACAAAGTCCTAGATTTT
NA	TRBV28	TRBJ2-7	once	CASSSAGPSYEQYF	TGTGCCAGCAGTTCAGCGGGCCCATCCTACGAGCAGTACTTC
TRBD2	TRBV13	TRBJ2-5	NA	CASSILAGAGETQYF	TGTGCCAGCAGCATACTAGCGGGAGCGGGAGAGACCCAGTACTTC
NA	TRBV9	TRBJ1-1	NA	CASSPGGLKVNTEAFF	TGTGCCAGCAGCCCGGGGGGCCTGAAGGTGAACACTGAAGCTTTCTTT
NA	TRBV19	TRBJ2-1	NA	CASNFEGLGEQFF	TGTGCCAGTAACTTCGAGGGCCTTGGTGAGCAGTTCTTC